This TCR beta chain was identified in a study of regulatory T cells in long-lasting Graves disease. General study points: There were preferences for TRBV28, TRBJ1-2 and TRBJ2-5 in persistent disease.

Time point indicated: newly diagnosed GD, antithyroid drugs for less than 3 months. The TCR library was prepared using RNA isolated from PBMCs. It was by American Thyroid Association guidelines that Graves' disease was diagnosed. This clonotype was counted ten times or more. Its antigen is not identified. The CDR3 is 15 residues long. CDR1 LGHDT and CDR2 YNNKEL come from the germline V gene (reference sequence). The germline V and J ends were trimmed by 4 bases and 0 bases, with 13 bases remaining between them. Construction of TCR beta libraries relied on iRepertoire HTBI primers and on Arm-PCR targeting CDR3 regions. Study processing details: The samples yielded 50 to 80 TRBV and more than eleven TRBJ segments. MiXCR was run by TCRdb on the multiplex PCR reads, yielding one entry per CDR3 protein. What appears here as the V and J calls and clone size reflects TCRdb's work, not the paper's. The sample carries 250,000 or so distinct CDR3 sequences, roughly a fifth recorded once.

The TCR originated in a female donor with Graves disease. The material was peripheral blood mononuclear cells (PBMCs), obtained at new diagnosis, from a patient treated with antithyroid drugs. The genes are TRBV3-1 and TRBJ2-7, with D perhaps being TRBD1 or TRBD2 (5 bases each). CDR3 protein: CASSRDLDPSYEQYF. CDR3 sequence (DNA): TGTGCCAGCAGCCGGGACCTAGACCCCTCCTACGAGCAGTACTTC.